This is a list of T cell receptor beta chains from one sample in a study of cytomegalovirus exposure and HLA in healthy donors. The table came from immunoSEQ multiplex PCR; TCRdb's copy has only in-frame clones and leaves some out. This sample has 90,000 to 120,000 clones, with roughly 70% found just once. The sequenced sample consisted of PBMCs. These receptors originate from a middle-aged man in good health and CMV-seropositive. The CDR3 runs from the conserved cysteine through the conserved F or W. Fields, in order: CDR3 DNA, CDR3 protein, J gene, V gene, D gene, clone size. D genes are given only for firm matches. The listing skips clone size in some rows; elsewhere it reads once, few, many or a size class.

CDR3 DNA: TGTGCCAGCAGTTACTCGATCTTGGCCCTTAATCAGCCCCAGCATTTT
CDR3 protein: CASSYSILALNQPQHF
J gene: TRBJ1-5
V gene: TRBV6-6
D gene: NA
clone size: NA

CDR3 DNA: TGTGCCAGCTCACCTGACAGGGGGCGAGCGGCTAATGAAAAACTGTTTTTT
CDR3 protein: CASSPDRGRAANEKLFF
J gene: TRBJ1-4
V gene: TRBV18
D gene: TRBD1
clone size: once

CDR3 DNA: TGTGCCAGCAGTCTCCGATGGACAGGGGAGGAACCCCTCCACTTT
CDR3 protein: CASSLRWTGEEPLHF
J gene: TRBJ1-6
V gene: TRBV27
D gene: TRBD1
clone size: few

CDR3 DNA: TGCGCCAGCAGCCAGGGACAGGGGGCCGAGACCCAGTACTTC
CDR3 protein: CASSQGQGAETQYF
J gene: TRBJ2-5
V gene: TRBV5-1
D gene: TRBD1
clone size: NA

CDR3 DNA: TGTGCCATCAGTGACCCCGGGGGGGGCACGCACTACTATGGCTACACCTTC
CDR3 protein: CAISDPGGGTHYYGYTF
J gene: TRBJ1-2
V gene: TRBV10-3
D gene: NA
clone size: NA

CDR3 DNA: TGTGCCATCAGGGGGACATCTAACACCGGGGAGCTGTTTTTT
CDR3 protein: CAIRGTSNTGELFF
J gene: TRBJ2-2
V gene: TRBV10-3
D gene: NA
clone size: once

CDR3 DNA: TGTGCCAGCAGCCCCTCGGCGGGAGTGTCCTACAATGAGCAGTTCTTC
CDR3 protein: CASSPSAGVSYNEQFF
J gene: TRBJ2-1
V gene: TRBV9
D gene: TRBD2
clone size: NA

CDR3 DNA: TGTGCCAGCAGCTTCGACCTCGGGACCTACGAGCAGTACTTC
CDR3 protein: CASSFDLGTYEQYF
J gene: TRBJ2-7
V gene: TRBV7-9
D gene: NA
clone size: NA

CDR3 DNA: TGTGCCAGCAGCTTAGGGTTATCGGGACAGAACGAAAAACTGTTTTTT
CDR3 protein: CASSLGLSGQNEKLFF
J gene: TRBJ1-4
V gene: TRBV7-9
D gene: TRBD1
clone size: few

CDR3 DNA: TGTGCCAGCAGCCCCGGGGGGAACTCCTACAATGAGCAGTTCTTC
CDR3 protein: CASSPGGNSYNEQFF
J gene: TRBJ2-1
V gene: TRBV7-9
D gene: TRBD2
clone size: once

CDR3 DNA: TGTGCCAGCAGCCAAAGAGCGGGAGGGCCGGGCACCGGGGAGCTGTTTTTT
CDR3 protein: CASSQRAGGPGTGELFF
J gene: TRBJ2-2
V gene: TRBV4-2
D gene: TRBD2
clone size: NA

CDR3 DNA: TGTGCCAGCAGCGCCTTAGGACTAGCGGACACCGGGGAGCTGTTTTTT
CDR3 protein: CASSALGLADTGELFF
J gene: TRBJ2-2
V gene: TRBV9
D gene: TRBD2
clone size: once

CDR3 DNA: TGTGCCAGCAGCCAGCTAGGGGACAGCTACGAGCAGTACTTC
CDR3 protein: CASSQLGDSYEQYF
J gene: TRBJ2-7
V gene: TRBV4-2
D gene: TRBD1
clone size: NA

CDR3 DNA: TGCGCCAGCAGTGATAGCGGGAGAACAGATACGCAGTATTTT
CDR3 protein: CASSDSGRTDTQYF
J gene: TRBJ2-3
V gene: TRBV5-1
D gene: TRBD2
clone size: NA

CDR3 DNA: TGTGCCAGCAGTGTTACAGCTAACAATCAGCCCCAGAATTTT
CDR3 protein: CASSVTANNQPQNF
J gene: TRBJ1-5
V gene: TRBV6-4
D gene: NA
clone size: NA

CDR3 DNA: TGTGCCAGCAGTGACTCGAGCCTAGAATACAATGAGCAGTTCTTC
CDR3 protein: CASSDSSLEYNEQFF
J gene: TRBJ2-1
V gene: TRBV6-4
D gene: NA
clone size: NA

CDR3 DNA: TGTGCCAGCAGCATCACTAGAGTCGCCTACGAGCAGTACTTC
CDR3 protein: CASSITRVAYEQYF
J gene: TRBJ2-7
V gene: TRBV7-2
D gene: NA
clone size: few

CDR3 DNA: TGTGCCAGCAGCAGCGGGGGGGGAGCTAACTATGGCTACACCTTC
CDR3 protein: CASSSGGGANYGYTF
J gene: TRBJ1-2
V gene: TRBV7-9
D gene: NA
clone size: NA

CDR3 DNA: TGTGCCAGCAGCTTGGCGAGACAGGGGGCCTACGAGCAGTACTTC
CDR3 protein: CASSLARQGAYEQYF
J gene: TRBJ2-7
V gene: TRBV5-8
D gene: TRBD1
clone size: NA

CDR3 DNA: TGTGCCAGCAGTTTCTCACAGGGAGAAGAAAAACTGTTTTTT
CDR3 protein: CASSFSQGEEKLFF
J gene: TRBJ1-4
V gene: TRBV27
D gene: NA
clone size: NA

CDR3 DNA: TGTGCCAGCAGTTACAGGACAGACGCTAACTATGGCTACACCTTC
CDR3 protein: CASSYRTDANYGYTF
J gene: TRBJ1-2
V gene: TRBV2
D gene: NA
clone size: few

CDR3 DNA: TGTGCCAGCAGCTTCCTGACTAGCGGGGCCACCGGGGAGCTGTTTTTT
CDR3 protein: CASSFLTSGATGELFF
J gene: TRBJ2-2
V gene: TRBV11-2
D gene: TRBD2
clone size: NA

CDR3 DNA: TGTGCCAGCAGCCAAGATAGCGCGGGACAGGGTGTAGATACGCAGTATTTT
CDR3 protein: CASSQDSAGQGVDTQYF
J gene: TRBJ2-3
V gene: TRBV4-2
D gene: TRBD1
clone size: NA

CDR3 DNA: TGTGCCAGCAGCCAATGGACAGGGACTAATGAAAAACTGTTTTTT
CDR3 protein: CASSQWTGTNEKLFF
J gene: TRBJ1-4
V gene: TRBV4-2
D gene: TRBD1
clone size: NA

CDR3 DNA: TGCGCCAGCAGCCCCGGACTAGCGGGTAACAATGAGCAGTTCTTC
CDR3 protein: CASSPGLAGNNEQFF
J gene: TRBJ2-1
V gene: TRBV5-1
D gene: TRBD2
clone size: NA

CDR3 DNA: TGTGCCAGCAGTCAACGGACAGCCCAGGGTCAGCCCCAGCATTTT
CDR3 protein: CASSQRTAQGQPQHF
J gene: TRBJ1-5
V gene: TRBV6-6
D gene: NA
clone size: many

CDR3 DNA: TGTGCCAGCATTCTAGCGGGATTAGGAGGGGAGACCCAGTACTTC
CDR3 protein: CASILAGLGGETQYF
J gene: TRBJ2-5
V gene: TRBV6-1
D gene: TRBD2
clone size: NA

CDR3 DNA: TGTGCCAGCAGTGACGACGCCGGGACTAGCGGACACTCTGGCACAGATACGCAGTATTTT
CDR3 protein: CASSDDAGTSGHSGTDTQYF
J gene: TRBJ2-3
V gene: TRBV2
D gene: TRBD2
clone size: NA

CDR3 DNA: TGCGCCAGCAGCTTAGACAGGGGGTCAGAGACCCAGTACTTC
CDR3 protein: CASSLDRGSETQYF
J gene: TRBJ2-5
V gene: TRBV5-1
D gene: TRBD1
clone size: NA

CDR3 DNA: TGTGCCAGCAAGGGGACAGGGACTAGCAATCAGCCCCAGCATTTT
CDR3 protein: CASKGTGTSNQPQHF
J gene: TRBJ1-5
V gene: TRBV2
D gene: TRBD1
clone size: NA

CDR3 DNA: TGTGCCAGCAGTTACTCGGCCCCTGCGAACACCGGGGAGCTGTTTTTT
CDR3 protein: CASSYSAPANTGELFF
J gene: TRBJ2-2
V gene: TRBV6-5
D gene: NA
clone size: NA

CDR3 DNA: TGCGCCAGCAGTGACTCATATAGCTCCTACAATGAGCAGTTCTTC
CDR3 protein: CASSDSYSSYNEQFF
J gene: TRBJ2-1
V gene: TRBV10-1
D gene: NA
clone size: NA

CDR3 DNA: TGTGCCAGCAGCTTATCCGCAACTAATGAAAAACTGTTTTTT
CDR3 protein: CASSLSATNEKLFF
J gene: TRBJ1-4
V gene: TRBV7-2
D gene: NA
clone size: NA

CDR3 DNA: TGTGCCAGCAGTGCCAGGACAGGGTCGGACACCGGGGAGCTGTTTTTT
CDR3 protein: CASSARTGSDTGELFF
J gene: TRBJ2-2
V gene: TRBV6-4
D gene: TRBD1
clone size: few

CDR3 DNA: TGTGCCAGCAGTCCCGTGGGGAGTTCCACAGATACGCAGTATTTT
CDR3 protein: CASSPVGSSTDTQYF
J gene: TRBJ2-3
V gene: TRBV25-1
D gene: NA
clone size: NA

CDR3 DNA: TGTGCCTGGAGTGCTACTAGATACAATGAGCAGTTCTTC
CDR3 protein: CAWSATRYNEQFF
J gene: TRBJ2-1
V gene: TRBV30
D gene: NA
clone size: NA

CDR3 DNA: TGCGCCAGCGGGGGCACAGGGTTTGTGAAGACCCAGTACTTC
CDR3 protein: CASGGTGFVKTQYF
J gene: TRBJ2-5
V gene: TRBV5-1
D gene: NA
clone size: NA

CDR3 DNA: TGTGCCTGGAGGGCAGGTTGGGGCAGAGCGAGCAATCAGCCCCAGCATTTT
CDR3 protein: CAWRAGWGRASNQPQHF
J gene: TRBJ1-5
V gene: TRBV30
D gene: NA
clone size: once

CDR3 DNA: TGTGCCAGCAGTTTACAGGGATCGTTCGATGAAAAACTGTTTTTT
CDR3 protein: CASSLQGSFDEKLFF
J gene: TRBJ1-4
V gene: TRBV28
D gene: NA
clone size: NA

CDR3 DNA: TGCGCCAGCAGCCTAGGGACAGGCTCCTACGAGCAGTACTTC
CDR3 protein: CASSLGTGSYEQYF
J gene: TRBJ2-7
V gene: TRBV4-3
D gene: TRBD1
clone size: NA

CDR3 DNA: TGTGCCAGCAGTGAATCCAGGGTTGGGCAAGAGACCCAGTACTTC
CDR3 protein: CASSESRVGQETQYF
J gene: TRBJ2-5
V gene: TRBV2
D gene: NA
clone size: few

CDR3 DNA: TGTGCCAGCAGCTTAGGGACGGGAGGAGAGACCCAGTACTTC
CDR3 protein: CASSLGTGGETQYF
J gene: TRBJ2-5
V gene: TRBV11-1
D gene: TRBD2
clone size: NA

CDR3 DNA: TGTGCCAGCAGCCACGGACAGGAGAGGTCTTCACCCCTCCACTTT
CDR3 protein: CASSHGQERSSPLHF
J gene: TRBJ1-6
V gene: TRBV5-4
D gene: TRBD1
clone size: NA

CDR3 DNA: TGTGCCAGCAGCGCGACAGGGGGCGTCCCCTACGAGCAGTACTTC
CDR3 protein: CASSATGGVPYEQYF
J gene: TRBJ2-7
V gene: TRBV7-2
D gene: TRBD1
clone size: NA

CDR3 DNA: TGTGCCAGCAGCCCAGGGGGCAGCGGGACGGGCGGGAAGACCCAGTACTTC
CDR3 protein: CASSPGGSGTGGKTQYF
J gene: TRBJ2-5
V gene: TRBV4-2
D gene: NA
clone size: NA

CDR3 DNA: TGTGCCACCAGCCCGGGACTAGCGGGAGCGTCCCTCTCCTACGAGCAGTACTTC
CDR3 protein: CATSPGLAGASLSYEQYF
J gene: TRBJ2-7
V gene: TRBV15
D gene: TRBD2
clone size: once

CDR3 DNA: TGTGCCAGCAGCTTGTTTGGGCCGGGGGAAGAGACCCAGTACTTC
CDR3 protein: CASSLFGPGEETQYF
J gene: TRBJ2-5
V gene: TRBV5-6
D gene: NA
clone size: NA

CDR3 DNA: TGTGCCAGCAGTCCGACAGGGGGTGATGGCTACACCTTC
CDR3 protein: CASSPTGGDGYTF
J gene: TRBJ1-2
V gene: TRBV28
D gene: TRBD1
clone size: NA

CDR3 DNA: TGTGCCAGCAGTGAACCCTGGGACAGCGGTGGCTACACCTTC
CDR3 protein: CASSEPWDSGGYTF
J gene: TRBJ1-2
V gene: TRBV6-1
D gene: TRBD1
clone size: NA